These 20 T cell receptor beta chains share one sample of origin, sequenced in a study of graft-versus-host responses after intestinal transplantation. Profiling relied on immunoSEQ multiplex PCR, and the TCRdb table lists in-frame clones only, not all of them. This table has about 38,000 clones, roughly 87% appearing once. The sequences come from PBMCs, collected 1,000 to 1,300 days after transplant. Receptor source: a human patient who received an intestinal transplant, so some T cells may come from the graft donor.

The chain joins TRBV5-1 to TRBJ2-3, with unresolved D. The CDR3 sequence is 15 residues long. Germline CDR1 SGHRS, CDR2 YFSETQ. Trimming removed 2 bases from V and 0 bases from J, with 10 bases in between. The CDR3 protein is CASSFRTSSTDTQYF. CDR3 nucleotide sequence: TGCGCCAGCAGCTTCAGGACCTCTAGCACAGATACGCAGTATTTT.

CDR3 loop: CSAVDRDNTGELFF. CDR3 nucleotide sequence: TGCAGCGCCGTCGACAGGGACAACACCGGGGAGCTGTTTTTT. This sequence joins TRBV29-1 and TRBJ2-2; TRBD1 aligns across 7 bases. V was pared by 7 bases and J by 2 bases, with 7 bases of the junction left unmatched. Germline CDR1 SQVTM, CDR2 ANQGSEA. The CDR3 runs to 14 residues.

Worth noting for this clone: One end of the junction varies from germline; a read error may be responsible. The V call is TRBV7-7, the J call TRBJ2-5, with a weak D call TRBD2 (7 bases). The germline gives CDR1 SSHAT, CDR2 FNYEAQ (reference sequence). CDR3 length equals 15 residues. The CDR3 bases are TGTGCTAGCAGCTTAGGGGGGGGGATACAAGAGACCCAGTACTTC. Translating it yields CASSLGGGIQETQYF.

The chain has TRBV7-6 and TRBJ2-5, with D maybe TRBD2 (6 bases). TRBJ2-7 explains the end of the DNA better; the J call may be wrong. The CDR3 covers 15 residues. Germline V lookup: CDR1 SGHVS, CDR2 FNYEAQ. This chain's CDR3 is CASSLKRPGEAEQYF. The CDR3 DNA sequence: TGTGCCAGCAGCTTAAAGAGACCCGGGGAGGCCGAGCAGTACTTC.

This clone appeared a few times. The V call is TRBV6-6, the J call TRBJ2-5, with a tentative D call TRBD1 (6 bases). The germline V and J ends were trimmed by 5 bases and 2 bases, with 12 bases remaining between them. The germline V gene encodes CDR1 MNHNY and CDR2 SVGAGI (reference sequence). The CDR3 spans 14 residues. The CDR3 DNA reads TGTGCCAGCAGTGTACAGGGTCCTCAAGAGACCCAGTACTTC. The encoded protein is CASSVQGPQETQYF.

The gene calls are TRBV5-4 and TRBJ2-7, with D perhaps TRBD1 or TRBD2 (5 bases each). Germline CDR1 and CDR2: SGHNT and YYREEE (reference sequence). The V and J ends lost 10 bases and 7 bases respectively, with 21 bases between them. CDR3 length: 13 residues. CDR3 bases: TGTGCCGTTGGCCGGGACCTCCCTGGGGAGCAGTACTTC. It codes for CAVGRDLPGEQYF.

The rearrangement joins TRBV7-3 to TRBJ2-6; D uncertain. The CDR3 spans 14 residues. Looked up from germline, CDR1 is SGHTA and CDR2 is FQGTGA. V was clipped by 5 bases and J by 4 bases, with 9 bases between them. The CDR3 sequence is CASSRLQGANVLTF. As DNA, the CDR3 is TGTGCCAGCAGCCGTCTTCAGGGGGCCAACGTCCTGACTTTC.

The chain has TRBV7-3 and TRBJ1-1, with unresolved D. The CDR3 is 17 residues long. Trimming cost V 2 bases and J 2 bases, with 18 bases left between them. Germline V gene data show CDR1 as SGHTA and CDR2 as FQGTGA. The CDR3 loop reads CASSLYGSGGQNTEAFF. CDR3 nucleotide sequence: TGTGCCAGCAGCTTATATGGATCGGGCGGTCAAAACACTGAAGCTTTCTTT. Supplemented by reference TRBV7-3 and TRBJ1-1, the full variable domain reads GAGVSQTPSNKVTEKGKYVELRCDPISGHTALYWYRQSLGQGPEFLIYFQGTGAADDSGLPNDRFFAVRPEGSVSTLKIQRTERGDSAVYLCASSLYGSGGQNTEAFFGQGTRLTVV.

The sample holds a few counts of this clone. This chain links TRBV4-1 with TRBJ2-1, with D unresolved. Per the germline V gene, CDR1 is MGHRA and CDR2 is YSYEKL. The CDR3 runs to 16 residues. Trimming took off 1 base at V and 4 bases at J, with 14 bases between the two ends. CDR3 in amino acids: CASSQVPPGLYNEQFF. The CDR3 region has the DNA TGCGCCAGCAGCCAAGTACCCCCGGGCTTATACAATGAGCAGTTCTTC.

The chain employs TRBV6-1 and TRBJ1-5; D is ambiguous. Trimming took 8 bases from V and 0 from J, leaving 11 bases between them. This CDR3 contains 14 residues. Germline lookup yields CDR1 MNHNS and CDR2 SASEGT. The CDR3 region is CASSLTYSNQPQHF. The CDR3 region has the DNA TGTGCCAGCTCACTTACCTATAGCAATCAGCCCCAGCATTTT.

The V call is TRBV27, the J call TRBJ2-5; the D gene could be TRBD1 or TRBD2 (5 bases each). Germline-derived CDR1 and CDR2 are MNHEY and SMNVEV (reference sequence). Trimming cost V 1 base and J 2 bases, with 8 bases left between them. The CDR3 contains 14 residues. The DNA for the CDR3 is TGTGCCAGCAGTTTATGGTGGGGGCAAGAGACCCAGTACTTC. Amino acids: CASSLWWGQETQYF.

This chain uses TRBV2 with TRBJ2-3; D is perhaps TRBD2 (6 bases). V was trimmed by 3 bases and J by 4 bases, leaving 17 bases between them. Germline V gene sequence: CDR1 SNHLY, CDR2 FYNNEI. CDR3 length: 16 amino acids. The CDR3 protein is CASSERSGPGADTQYF. The CDR3 bases are TGTGCCAGCAGTGAGAGATCGGGTCCGGGGGCAGATACGCAGTATTTT.

V is TRBV5-4 and J is TRBJ2-5; D perhaps matches TRBD1 (6 bases). The V gene's germline CDR1 is SGHNT and CDR2 YYREEE (reference sequence). Trimming stripped 4 bases from V and 5 bases from J, with 15 bases between. The CDR3 is 14 residues long. The CDR3 DNA follows: TGTGCCAGCAGCGAGGTTGGGGGCAGGGAGACCCAGTACTTC. Amino acid sequence: CASSEVGGRETQYF.

This clone was observed a few times. The CDR3 reads CASRVLAGASYEQYF. DNA for the CDR3: TGTGCCAGCAGAGTCCTAGCGGGGGCCTCCTACGAGCAGTACTTC. This rearrangement joins TRBV6-1 to TRBJ2-7; 10 bases align to TRBD2. Germline loops: CDR1 MNHNS, CDR2 SASEGT. J was trimmed by 0 bases and V by 6 bases; bases with no gene match: 5. The CDR3 extends over 15 amino acids.

The chain uses TRBV27 and TRBJ2-7; 7 bases are shared with TRBD1. The CDR3 contains 13 residues. Germline V lookup: CDR1 MNHEY, CDR2 SMNVEV (reference sequence). After removal of 7 bases from V and 7 bases from J, the junction contained 10 bases not matched to a gene. The CDR3: CASKERGPREQYF. For the CDR3, the DNA is TGTGCCAGCAAAGAAAGGGGGCCTCGAGAGCAGTACTTC.

This clone was observed once. In nucleotides, the CDR3 is TGTGCCAGCAGTGAGGGCATCTCCTACGAGCAGTACTTC. It codes for CASSEGISYEQYF. The rearrangement uses TRBV2 and TRBJ2-7, with no clear D. There are 13 residues in the CDR3. V lost 3 bases to trimming and J lost 0 bases, with 6 bases between them. The germline V gene encodes CDR1 SNHLY and CDR2 FYNNEI.

The chain carries TRBV11-2 and TRBJ1-5, with D possibly TRBD1 on 5 matching bases. This CDR3 spans 13 amino acids. The V gene's germline CDR1 is SGHAT and CDR2 FQNNGV. V lost 4 bases and J 6 bases, leaving 10 bases between the germline ends. CDR3 protein: CASSYRGSQPQHF. Here the CDR3 DNA reads TGTGCCAGCAGCTATAGGGGCTCTCAGCCCCAGCATTTT. Together with reference TRBV11-2 and TRBJ1-5, the CDR3 gives the full variable domain: EAGVAQSPRYKIIEKRQSVAFWCNPISGHATLYWYQQILGQGPKLLIQFQNNGVVDDSQLPKDRFSAERLKGVDSTLKIQPAKLEDSAVYLCASSYRGSQPQHFGDGTRLSIL.

The chain recombines TRBV11-2 with TRBJ2-7, with TRBD2 matching 9 bases. CDR1 is SGHAT, CDR2 FQNNGV, per germline. V was pared by 0 bases and J by 4 bases, with 7 bases of the junction left unmatched. The CDR3 contains 16 residues. This CDR3 is CASSLDLAGRPYEQYF. The CDR3, as DNA: TGTGCCAGCAGCTTAGACCTAGCGGGACGGCCTTACGAGCAGTACTTC.

The chain carries TRBV6-1 and TRBJ2-7; 10 bases align to TRBD2. V shed 5 bases, J shed 3 bases, and the junction held 4 bases outside the gene matches. The CDR3 is 14 residues long. CDR1 and CDR2 (germline): MNHNS, SASEGT. The CDR3 protein is CASSLSGGDYEQYF. CDR3 DNA: TGTGCCAGCAGTCTAAGCGGGGGGGACTACGAGCAGTACTTC.

The chain joins TRBV14 to TRBJ2-5; D gene unclear. The CDR3 extends over 17 amino acids. Germline loops: CDR1 SGHDN, CDR2 FVKESK. V was cut by 0 bases and J by 0 bases, with 14 bases left in between. The CDR3 bases are TGTGCCAGCAGCCAAGATAGAGAGCAGCCGTACCAAGAGACCCAGTACTTC. Amino acids: CASSQDREQPYQETQYF.